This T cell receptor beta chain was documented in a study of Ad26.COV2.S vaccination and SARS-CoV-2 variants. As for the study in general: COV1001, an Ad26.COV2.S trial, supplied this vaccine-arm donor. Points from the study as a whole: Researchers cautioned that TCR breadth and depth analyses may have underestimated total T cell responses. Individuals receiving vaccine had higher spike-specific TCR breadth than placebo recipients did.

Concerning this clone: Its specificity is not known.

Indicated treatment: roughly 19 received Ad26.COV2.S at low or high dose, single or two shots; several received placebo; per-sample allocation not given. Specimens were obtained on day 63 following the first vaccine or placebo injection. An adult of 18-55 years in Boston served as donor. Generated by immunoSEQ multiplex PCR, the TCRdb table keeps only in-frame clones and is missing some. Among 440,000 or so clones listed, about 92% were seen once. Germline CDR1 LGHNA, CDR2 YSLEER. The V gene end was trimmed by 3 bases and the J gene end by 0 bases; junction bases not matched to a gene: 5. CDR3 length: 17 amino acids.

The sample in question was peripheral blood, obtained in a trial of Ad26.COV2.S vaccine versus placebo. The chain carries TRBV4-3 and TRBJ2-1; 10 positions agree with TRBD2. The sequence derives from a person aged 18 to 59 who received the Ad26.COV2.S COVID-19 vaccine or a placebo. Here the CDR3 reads CASSQFLAGASYNEQFF. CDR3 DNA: TGCGCCAGCAGCCAGTTTCTAGCGGGAGCCTCCTACAATGAGCAGTTCTTC.